These T cell receptor beta chains were read from a single sample in a study of blood T cell repertoires in COVID-19. TCRdb keeps only in-frame clones here, not all; method: immunoSEQ multiplex PCR. The repertoire holds about 170,000 clones, with under 90% as singletons. The sequenced material came from peripheral blood. These receptors came from a woman of 80 years or more with active or convalescent COVID-19. The CDR3 runs from the conserved cysteine through the conserved F or W. D genes are given only for firm matches. A clone size is listed for some rows: how often the clone was seen (once, few, many), or a class if it is expanded.

-	TRBD2	TRBV7-9	TRBJ2-3	CASSFLLREVDTQYF	TGTGCCAGCAGCTTTTTGTTGCGGGAGGTAGATACGCAGTATTTT
once	-	TRBV12-5	TRBJ1-2	CASGLGENYGYTF	TGTGCTAGTGGTTTGGGGGAGAACTATGGCTACACCTTC
-	-	TRBV7-6	TRBJ2-1	CASSSRGGNEQFF	TGTGCCAGCAGTTCAAGGGGAGGCAATGAGCAGTTCTTC
-	-	TRBV7-3	TRBJ2-2	CASSLLGRRTGELFF	TGTGCCAGCAGCTTACTGGGGCGCCGGACCGGGGAGCTGTTTTTT
-	-	TRBV6-5	TRBJ1-1	CASILTGNTEAFF	TGTGCCAGCATCCTGACGGGGAACACTGAAGCTTTCTTT
-	TRBD2	TRBV28	TRBJ2-3	CASSSPGLARRYTQYF	TGTGCCAGCAGTTCCCCGGGACTAGCGCGAAGATATACGCAGTATTTT
once	TRBD1	TRBV5-1	TRBJ2-3	CASSLATGPGTDTQYF	TGCGCCAGCAGCTTGGCGACAGGGCCCGGGACAGATACGCAGTATTTT
-	-	TRBV9	TRBJ1-2	CASSYSAEVLANYGYTF	TGTGCCAGCAGCTATAGTGCGGAGGTTTTAGCTAACTATGGCTACACCTTC
-	TRBD2	TRBV28	TRBJ2-7	CASRGVGLGSYEQYF	TGTGCCAGCAGGGGGGTGGGACTAGGGTCCTACGAGCAGTACTTC
-	-	TRBV28	TRBJ2-1	CASSLERSYNEQFF	TGTGCCAGCAGTTTGGAGAGGTCCTACAATGAGCAGTTCTTC
-	-	TRBV6-6	TRBJ2-7	CASSPNRIAQFQRAYEQYF	TGTGCCAGCAGTCCGAATAGAATAGCCCAGTTCCAAAGAGCCTACGAGCAGTACTTC
once	TRBD1	TRBV7-6	TRBJ2-3	CASSPRGTGSTDTQYF	TGTGCCAGCAGCCCACGGGGGACAGGGTCGACAGATACGCAGTATTTT
-	-	TRBV9	TRBJ1-1	CASSTLGDTATEAFF	TGTGCCAGCAGCACGCTAGGGGATACAGCAACTGAAGCTTTCTTT
-	TRBD2	TRBV7-8	TRBJ2-7	CASSLGSGSYEQYF	TGTGCCAGCAGCTTAGGTAGCGGGAGCTACGAGCAGTACTTC
-	TRBD2	TRBV6-1	TRBJ2-3	CASSEARGSGEDTQYF	TGTGCCAGCAGTGAAGCAAGGGGTAGCGGGGAAGATACGCAGTATTTT
few	-	TRBV19	TRBJ1-1	CASSPPRVSTEAFF	TGTGCCAGTAGTCCCCCCAGGGTAAGCACTGAAGCTTTCTTT
-	TRBD1	TRBV18	TRBJ1-2	CASSPRDRGSPYGYTF	TGTGCCAGCTCACCACGGGACAGGGGGAGCCCCTATGGCTACACCTTC
-	-	TRBV21-1	TRBJ2-5	CASTTGVRETQYF	TGTGCCAGCACCACAGGGGTCCGGGAGACCCAGTACTTC
few	-	TRBV28	TRBJ2-7	CASSKGGLYEQYF	TGTGCCAGCAGTAAGGGGGGACTATACGAGCAGTACTTC
-	TRBD2	TRBV28	TRBJ2-7	CATQGLLGEQYF	TGTGCCACCCAGGGACTACTCGGCGAGCAGTACTTC
-	-	TRBV7-2	TRBJ1-2	CASSLFSGTSNYGYTF	TGTGCCAGCAGCTTATTCAGTGGCACATCTAACTATGGCTACACCTTC
-	-	TRBV9	TRBJ1-2	CASSVGAGMYGYTF	TGTGCCAGCAGCGTAGGAGCGGGAATGTATGGCTACACCTTC
-	TRBD2	TRBV7-2	TRBJ2-2	CASSIEMPGLAGNTGELFF	TGTGCCAGCAGCATAGAGATGCCGGGACTAGCGGGGAACACCGGGGAGCTGTTTTTT
-	-	TRBV7-8	TRBJ2-2	CASSPVEALNTGELFF	TGTGCCAGCAGCCCCGTTGAGGCGCTGAACACCGGGGAGCTGTTTTTT
-	TRBD1	TRBV20-1	TRBJ2-5	CSASRTGRETQYF	TGCAGTGCTAGTCGGACAGGCAGGGAGACCCAGTACTTC
-	-	TRBV21-1	TRBJ1-5	CASSKTDSSNQPQHF	TGTGCCAGCAGCAAAACCGACAGTAGCAATCAGCCCCAGCATTTT
-	-	TRBV5-1	TRBJ2-2	CASSLGQAGSGELFF	TGCGCCAGCAGCTTGGGACAGGCGGGCTCCGGGGAGCTGTTTTTT
-	-	TRBV5-1	TRBJ2-1	CASSLSSGSYNEQFF	TGCGCCAGCAGCTTGTCGTCAGGGTCCTACAATGAGCAGTTCTTC
-	-	TRBV21-1	TRBJ2-7	CASSTRTGPREQYF	TGTGCCAGCAGCACCCGGACAGGGCCCCGCGAGCAGTACTTC
once	-	TRBV24-1	TRBJ2-3	CATGGTVNTDTQYF	TGTGCCACCGGGGGGACTGTGAACACAGATACGCAGTATTTT